This TCR beta chain was sequenced for a study of T-cell reconstitution after alpha-beta-depleted transplantation in children. Ten or more counts support this clonotype. Its antigen is not identified. As it was prepared, the TCRbeta library received unique molecular identifiers. Via MiXCR, TCRdb re-called the PCR reads, giving one row per CDR3 protein. The table records a few hundred thousand distinct CDR3 sequences, 6.6% of them present only once. Overall study findings and caveats: Several hundred graft clones that had expanded were reportedly the source of alpha-beta T cells about two months after transplant. For some patients, TCRbeta diversity was high at day 60 because of recipient T cells and thymic progenitors that survived. At the one-year point after transplant, T-cell counts and TCRbeta diversity were found to come mostly from T cells that had been newly produced.

The V gene end was trimmed by 5 bases and the J gene end by 6 bases; junction bases not matched to a gene: 12. This CDR3 is 16 amino acids long. Per germline, CDR1 SGHTA and CDR2 FQGNSA. The input for sequencing was PBMCs, taken before TCRalphabeta/CD19-depleted stem cell transplant. V usage is TRBV7-2 and J usage is TRBJ2-5; 10 positions match TRBD2. The clonotype originates from a boy aged 2 to 9 with acute lymphoblastic leukemia, due to receive a stem cell transplant. The CDR3 DNA reads as TGTGCCAGCAGCCCCGCCGGGAGCGGGGGGGTTAAGACCCAGTACTTC. Translating gives CASSPAGSGGVKTQYF.